The next 19 T cell receptor beta chains were all read from a single sample in a study of T cell responses to AZD1222 COVID-19 vaccine (dated by TCRdb to the early 2020s). The time point tag for this specimen amounts to: baseline before first vaccination. Library preparation was by the immunoSEQ multiplex PCR assay. This is the immuneACCESS table as TCRdb keeps it, with only in-frame sequences that have V and J called. A part of the clones is gone; compared with another copy, unresolved V genes explain less than half, and the rest is unexplained. The sample data list about 120,000 clones, and over 70% of these were observed just once. Clones ranked in the top ten supply around 5.8% of the sample. The sequencing here drew on peripheral blood, taken on day 0 of AZD1222 vaccination. Receptors were obtained from an adult in good health.

The chain employs TRBV10-1 and TRBJ2-7, with D unclear. There are 12 residues in the CDR3. CDR1 and CDR2 from the germline V gene are WNHNN and SYGVQD (reference sequence). V dropped 6 bases and J dropped 0 bases, with 6 bases sitting between them. The CDR3 region has the DNA TGCGCCAGCAGCTCTTTCTCCTACGAGCAGTACTTC. Its translation is CASSSFSYEQYF.

The chain combines TRBV18 with TRBJ2-7; TRBD1 matches 7 bases. Germline lookup yields CDR1 KGHSH and CDR2 LQKENI. There are 16 residues in the CDR3. V gave up 0 bases and J gave up 2 bases; unmatched junction bases: 7. The CDR3: CASSPPTTGETYEQYF. CDR3 DNA: TGTGCCAGCTCACCACCAACCACAGGGGAGACCTACGAGCAGTACTTC.

A word on this clone: The sample carries other DNA sequences with the same CDR3. This chain uses TRBV2 with TRBJ2-3, with no clear D. CDR3 length: 12 amino acids. Germline CDR1 and CDR2: SNHLY and FYNNEI. Trimming removed 4 bases from V and 4 bases from J, with 6 bases in between. The CDR3 here is CASSGGADTQYF. CDR3 in DNA: TGTGCCAGCAGTGGTGGGGCAGATACGCAGTATTTT.

CDR3 protein: CASSLNTGELFF. CDR3 nucleotide sequence: TGTGCCAGCAGCTTGAACACCGGGGAGCTGTTTTTT. The chain employs TRBV5-6 and TRBJ2-2; D unresolved. Deletions cut 1 base from V and 2 bases from J, with 0 bases between. This CDR3 has 12 amino acids. The germline V gene encodes CDR1 SGHDT and CDR2 YYEEEE.

CDR3 sequence reads: CASSYSPGRGSYEQYF. CDR3 in DNA: TGTGCCAGCAGTTACTCTCCCGGCAGGGGTTCCTACGAGCAGTACTTC. The gene calls are TRBV6-5 and TRBJ2-7; possibly TRBD1 for D (6 bases). Germline V lookup: CDR1 MNHEY, CDR2 SVGAGI. The CDR3 totals 16 residues. V gave up 0 bases and J gave up 1 base, with 13 bases separating them.

The CDR3 spells CASSYSEQGAGGELFF. DNA for the CDR3: TGTGCCAGCAGTTACTCGGAACAGGGGGCTGGGGGGGAGCTGTTTTTT. The J gene is TRBJ2-2, the V gene TRBV6-5, with 9 positions matching TRBD1. The CDR3 contains 16 residues. Unmatched junction bases numbered 7, after V lost 0 bases and J lost 8 bases. Per germline, CDR1 MNHEY and CDR2 SVGAGI.

The chain combines TRBV6-1 with TRBJ1-2, with a possible D match to TRBD1 (5 bases). Germline loops: CDR1 MNHNS, CDR2 SASEGT. CDR3 length: 15 amino acids. V lost 2 bases, J lost 3 bases, and 13 bases lay in between. The CDR3 spells CASSEFRGYDYGYTF. For the CDR3, the DNA is TGTGCCAGCAGTGAATTTAGGGGTTACGACTATGGCTACACCTTC.

The chain employs TRBV28 and TRBJ2-1; 8 bases fit TRBD2. V lost 6 bases to trimming and J lost 0 bases; unmatched junction nucleotides: 4. The germline V gene encodes CDR1 MDHEN and CDR2 SYDVKM. CDR3 size: 15 residues. The CDR3 is CASSPGGPSYNEQFF. CDR3 nucleotides: TGTGCCAGCAGCCCGGGGGGGCCCTCCTACAATGAGCAGTTCTTC. The full variable domain, completed using reference TRBV28 and TRBJ2-1, is DVKVTQSSRYLVKRTGEKVFLECVQDMDHENMFWYRQDPGLGLRLIYFSYDVKMKEKGDIPEGYSVSREKKERFSLILESASTNQTSMYLCASSPGGPSYNEQFFGPGTRLTVL.

The V gene is TRBV12-3 or TRBV12-4, the J gene TRBJ1-1; no clear D. The V gene lost 5 bases and the J gene lost 3 bases, with 10 bases spanning the gap. The CDR3 runs to 13 residues. The CDR3 reads CASSLEVDTEAFF. DNA for the CDR3: TGTGCCAGCAGTCTGGAGGTGGACACTGAAGCTTTCTTT.

The V call is TRBV11-3, the J call TRBJ2-3; a possible D gene is TRBD1 (5 bases). Germline CDR1 SGHNT, CDR2 YENEEA. CDR3 length equals 17 residues. The ends were cut back, 0 bases at V and 0 bases at J, with 13 bases in the middle. The CDR3 here is CASSLDDTGSSTDTQYF. CDR3 coding DNA: TGTGCCAGCAGCTTAGATGATACAGGTTCTAGCACAGATACGCAGTATTTT. The full variable domain, completed using reference TRBV11-3 and TRBJ2-3, is EAGVVQSPRYKIIEKKQPVAFWCNPISGHNTLYWYLQNLGQGPELLIRYENEEAVDDSQLPKDRFSAERLKGVDSTLKIQPAELGDSAVYLCASSLDDTGSSTDTQYFGPGTRLTVL.

CDR3 residues: CASSPPQLAGVDEQYF. The CDR3 nucleotides read TGCGCCAGCTCACCTCCGCAGCTAGCGGGAGTTGACGAGCAGTACTTC. The chain carries TRBV5-1 and TRBJ2-7; TRBD2 agrees at 10 bases. Germline lookup yields CDR1 SGHRS and CDR2 YFSETQ. The ends lost 7 bases at V and 5 bases at J; junction bases unmatched: 15. There are 16 residues in the CDR3.

The J gene is TRBJ1-2, the V gene TRBV6-5; unclear D gene. Per the germline V gene, CDR1 is MNHEY and CDR2 is SVGAGI. The CDR3 length is 13 residues. The V and J ends lost 6 bases and 5 bases respectively, with 13 bases between them. The CDR3 spells CASRPQTAYGYTF. The CDR3 DNA reads TGTGCCAGCAGGCCCCAGACTGCTTATGGCTACACCTTC.

The V and J genes are TRBV18 and TRBJ2-2; 8 bases agree with TRBD1. This CDR3 has 16 amino acids. CDR1 KGHSH and CDR2 LQKENI come from the germline V gene. J was trimmed by 6 bases and V by 0 bases; bases with no gene match: 6. CDR3 in amino acids: CASSPPGTGDAGELFF. The CDR3 DNA sequence: TGTGCCAGCTCACCACCTGGGACAGGCGACGCCGGGGAGCTGTTTTTT.

This clone was seen only once. The J gene is TRBJ1-1, the V gene TRBV29-1, with D perhaps matching TRBD1 (5 bases). The CDR3 has 12 residues. Germline CDR1 SQVTM, CDR2 ANQGSEA. V was shortened by 8 bases and J by 6 bases, with 16 bases between the two germline ends. CDR3 nucleotide sequence: TGCAGCCCAACTACTCACAGGCCTGAAGCTTTCTTT. As protein: CSPTTHRPEAFF.

This sequence joins TRBV19 and TRBJ1-3; D is ambiguous. Germline lookup yields CDR1 LNHDA and CDR2 SQIVND (reference sequence). The V end was cut by 6 bases, the J end by 0 bases, with 9 bases between. The CDR3 has 14 residues. The CDR3 sequence: CASRSGSSGNTIYF. DNA for the CDR3: TGTGCCAGTAGGTCTGGCAGCTCTGGAAACACCATATATTTT.

This rearrangement joins TRBV19 to TRBJ1-2; 10 nucleotides line up with TRBD1. The J segment lost 8 bases and the V segment lost 2 bases, leaving 8 bases of the junction unmatched. The CDR3 covers 15 residues. CDR1 is LNHDA and CDR2 is SQIVND in the germline V gene (reference sequence). CDR3 loop: CASSIPGQGQYGYTF. The DNA of the CDR3 is TGTGCCAGTAGTATACCGGGACAGGGGCAATACGGCTACACCTTC.

The CDR3 reads CASSLISGEEPEAFF. In DNA, the CDR3 is TGTGCCAGCAGCTTGATATCGGGGGAGGAACCTGAAGCTTTCTTT. The V and J genes are TRBV5-4 and TRBJ1-1; the D gene is possibly TRBD1 (5 bases). Trimming took 1 base from V and 6 from J, leaving 16 bases between them. There are 15 residues in the CDR3. From germline, CDR1 is SGHNT and CDR2 YYREEE (reference sequence).

This chain connects TRBV5-1 to TRBJ2-6, with TRBD1 identical over 10 bases. The germline CDR1 and CDR2 sequences are SGHRS and YFSETQ. With 0 bases clipped from V and 2 bases from J, the junction kept 2 bases outside the gene matches. The CDR3 has 17 amino acids. CDR3 sequence reads: CASSLVGTGAGANVLTF. The CDR3 bases are TGCGCCAGCAGCTTGGTGGGGACAGGGGCTGGGGCCAACGTCCTGACTTTC.

A few counts support this clone. The V and J genes are TRBV19 and TRBJ1-2; possibly TRBD1 for D (5 bases). This CDR3 has 15 amino acids. Germline V gene sequence: CDR1 LNHDA, CDR2 SQIVND (reference sequence). V dropped 6 bases and J dropped 4 bases, with 18 bases sitting between them. The CDR3 loop reads CASSPTAAGLYGYTF. CDR3 in DNA: TGTGCCAGTAGCCCTACTGCGGCAGGGCTCTATGGCTACACCTTC.